A single sample is the source of the 17 T cell receptor beta chains below, sequenced in a study of blood T cells in healthy people across ages. A second PCR of 7 to 11 cycles used a sample-barcoded 5' primer and a J-beta primer mix. From the 5' RACE reads, TCRdb called clonotypes with MiXCR, one entry per CDR3 protein. The sample includes roughly 800,000 distinct CDR3 sequences, about 36% seen only once; the top ten take 10% to 15%. Sequenced material: blood. The receptors stem from a man younger than 35 in good health.

This clonotype appeared a single time. The chain uses TRBV12-3 or TRBV12-4 and TRBJ1-1; no firm D call. V was cut by 6 bases and J by 3 bases, with 14 bases left in between. CDR3 length equals 14 residues. Written as DNA, the CDR3 is TGTGCCAGCAGCCGAATTAGGAGGTACACTGAAGCTTTCTTT. It is translated as CASSRIRRYTEAFF.

This clonotype was picked up one time. This clone may be a read error of a much larger clone one base away. The genes are TRBV20-1 and TRBJ2-7; no clear D. The germline CDR1 and CDR2 sequences are DFQATT and SNEGSKA (reference sequence). The CDR3 extends over 13 amino acids. V lost 7 bases and J lost 7, with 20 bases in between. The CDR3 is CSGVGDANNEQYF. CDR3 DNA: TGCAGTGGGGTCGGAGACGCCAACAATGAGCAGTACTTC.

The chain carries TRBV7-2 and TRBJ2-2; no definite D call. There are 15 residues in the CDR3. Trimming pared 5 bases from V and 4 bases from J, leaving 14 bases between. Looked up from germline, CDR1 is SGHTA and CDR2 is FQGNSA. The CDR3: CASSRRTSTTGELFF. DNA for the CDR3: TGTGCCAGCAGCCGCAGAACCTCGACCACCGGGGAGCTGTTTTTT.

This clonotype was seen ten or more times. The chain uses TRBV4-2 and TRBJ1-5, with D maybe TRBD1 (5 bases). Looked up from germline, CDR1 is LGHNA and CDR2 is YNFKEQ. V was cut by 4 bases and J by 4 bases, with 14 bases left in between. This CDR3 spans 15 amino acids. The CDR3 DNA follows: TGTGCCAGCAGCCCCACCGGGGCAGTTAATCAGCCCCAGCATTTT. It specifies CASSPTGAVNQPQHF.

This clonotype was recorded at least ten times. The rearrangement links TRBV11-2 to TRBJ2-1; D possibly uses TRBD1 or TRBD2 (6 bases each). The CDR3 loop spans 16 amino acids. The germline V gene has CDR1 SGHAT and CDR2 FQNNGV. V shed 5 bases and J shed 5 bases, with 19 bases lying between them. DNA of the CDR3: TGTGCCAGCAGCACCAGGGTGGGGGGCCAACACAATGAGCAGTTCTTC. Translating it yields CASSTRVGGQHNEQFF.

Note on this clonotype: Germline is not matched at one junction end, which may reflect a read error. V gene TRBV10-3 combines with J gene TRBJ1-5; no clear D gene. Germline V gives CDR1 ENHRY, CDR2 SYGVKD. CDR3 size: 14 residues. This CDR3 reads CAISEEAASQPRHF. CDR3 bases: TGTGCCATCAGTGAGGAGGCTGCCTCGCAGCCCCGGCATTTT.

This clonotype was counted a few times. J is TRBJ1-1 and V is TRBV20-1, with TRBD1 matching over 8 bases. The CDR3 sequence is 16 residues long. CDR1 is DFQATT, CDR2 SNEGSKA, per germline (reference sequence). V trimming: 2 bases; J trimming: 1 base; junction bases outside the gene matches: 9. The CDR3 is CSARISGGIRNTEAFF. DNA of the CDR3: TGCAGTGCTAGAATTTCAGGGGGCATTCGGAACACTGAAGCTTTCTTT.

This rearrangement joins TRBV18 to TRBJ2-3, with TRBD2 matching 13 bases. The germline gives CDR1 KGHSH, CDR2 LQKENI. The CDR3 covers 17 residues. The V segment lost 3 bases and the J segment 3 bases; nucleotides outside the gene matches: 6. For the CDR3, the DNA is TGTGCCAGCTCACCCCCGGGGACTAGCGGGAAAACAGATACGCAGTATTTT. As protein: CASSPPGTSGKTDTQYF.

This clonotype was found many times. The J gene is TRBJ2-1, the V gene TRBV7-6, with TRBD2 identical over 11 bases. The CDR3 sequence is 15 residues long. Germline V gives CDR1 SGHVS, CDR2 FNYEAQ. After removal of 0 bases from V and 7 bases from J, the junction contained 2 bases not matched to a gene. In nucleotides, the CDR3 is TGTGCCAGCAGCTTAGCTCCTAGCGGGGGGAATGAGCAGTTCTTC. It codes for CASSLAPSGGNEQFF.

As for this clonotype: A much larger clonotype is one base distant, so this may be a read error. The chain joins TRBV4-3 to TRBJ2-1, with 9 bases that match TRBD2. J was trimmed by 13 bases and V by 3 bases; bases with no gene match: 13. This CDR3 has 15 residues. Germline lookup yields CDR1 LGHNA and CDR2 YSLEER. The CDR3 loop reads CASSQIAGVGETQFF. CDR3 DNA sequence: TGCGCCAGCAGCCAGATAGCGGGGGTAGGAGAGACCCAGTTCTTC.

The rearrangement uses TRBV11-2 and TRBJ1-1; tentative D call: TRBD1 (5 bases). The ends were cut back, 5 bases at V and 3 bases at J, with 16 bases in the middle. The CDR3 spans 15 residues. Germline V gene lookup returns CDR1 SGHAT and CDR2 FQNNGV. DNA of the CDR3: TGTGCCAGCAGCCCGTGGACACTCGGGTACACTGAAGCTTTCTTT. Residues: CASSPWTLGYTEAFF.

About this clonotype itself: Possible read error: a much larger clone is one base away. The chain couples TRBV20-1 to TRBJ2-1; no definite D call. Per germline, CDR1 DFQATT and CDR2 SNEGSKA (reference sequence). The CDR3 covers 10 residues. CDR3 sequence: CIASRDEQFF. The CDR3 DNA sequence: TGCATTGCTTCCCGGGATGAGCAGTTCTTC.

The chain recombines TRBV4-2 with TRBJ1-2; D might be TRBD1 (5 bases). V was shortened by 4 bases and J by 3 bases, with 18 bases between the two germline ends. Per the germline V gene, CDR1 is LGHNA and CDR2 is YNFKEQ. This CDR3 contains 16 residues. CDR3 residues: CASSPGPTVGHYGYTF. Written as DNA, the CDR3 is TGTGCCAGCAGCCCAGGGCCAACCGTCGGACACTATGGCTACACCTTC.

About this clonotype: A read error may explain this, as a much larger clone is one base away. The chain joins TRBV9 to TRBJ2-1; 8 positions match TRBD2. This CDR3 spans 16 amino acids. Germline V gene lookup returns CDR1 SGDLS and CDR2 YYNGEE. The CDR3 loop reads CTSSLGRDRNYNEQFF. The CDR3 DNA reads as TGTACCAGCAGCCTCGGGAGGGACCGGAATTACAATGAGCAGTTCTTC.

This chain joins TRBV2 and TRBJ2-7; D is perhaps TRBD1 or TRBD2 (5 bases each). The germline V gene encodes CDR1 SNHLY and CDR2 FYNNEI. This CDR3 comprises 15 residues. Trimming shortened V by 3 bases and J by 3 bases, and 15 bases separated the two germline ends. Here the CDR3 DNA reads TGTGCCAGCAGTGATTCTCAGTGGGGGATCTACGAGCAGTACTTC. This translates into CASSDSQWGIYEQYF.

This clonotype was found a few times. This chain joins TRBV3-1 and TRBJ2-7; D call uncertain. This CDR3 has 12 amino acids. V was trimmed by 1 base and J by 4 bases, leaving 5 bases between them. Germline loops: CDR1 LGHDT, CDR2 YNNKEL (reference sequence). CDR3 bases: TGTGCCAGCAGCCAAGCGAGATACGAGCAGTACTTC. Protein: CASSQARYEQYF.

J is TRBJ1-1 and V is TRBV20-1; the match to TRBD1 covers 9 bases. The V gene's germline CDR1 is DFQATT and CDR2 SNEGSKA (reference sequence). The CDR3 has 14 residues. J lost 0 bases, V lost 4 bases, and 3 bases had no gene match. The chain's CDR3 is CSAKRQGVNTEAFF. In DNA, the CDR3 is TGCAGTGCTAAACGACAGGGGGTGAACACTGAAGCTTTCTTT.